A single sample gave rise to the 22 T cell receptor beta chains below, sequenced in a study of blood T cells in healthy people across ages. PCR was performed a second time for about 7 to 11 cycles using a sample-barcoded 5' primer and a J-beta primer mix. TCRdb used MiXCR to reprocess the 5' RACE reads, holding one entry per CDR3 protein. Of roughly 700,000 distinct CDR3 sequences detected, approximately 50% appear once; the ten largest clones hold roughly 34%. The specimen sequenced was blood. The receptors shown here come from an older woman in good health.

The V call is TRBV4-3, the J call TRBJ2-5; D not certain. The length of the CDR3 is 16 residues. Germline CDR1 LGHNA, CDR2 YSLEER. Trimming pared 4 bases from V and 1 base from J, leaving 16 bases between. This CDR3 reads CASSPYADNPQETQYF. The CDR3 nucleotides read TGCGCCAGCAGCCCCTATGCGGATAACCCCCAAGAGACCCAGTACTTC.

The V call is TRBV2, the J call TRBJ2-7, with D perhaps given as TRBD1 or TRBD2 (5 bases each). The CDR3 has 14 residues. Looked up from germline, CDR1 is SNHLY and CDR2 is FYNNEI. Trimming cost V 5 bases and J 1 base, with 12 bases left between them. The CDR3 loop reads CASSPGTLSYEQYF. CDR3 DNA sequence: TGTGCCAGCAGTCCCGGGACGCTATCCTACGAGCAGTACTTC.

The chain combines TRBV9 with TRBJ2-6, with D perhaps matching TRBD1 (5 bases). Germline CDR1 and CDR2: SGDLS and YYNGEE. This CDR3 region has 16 residues. Trimming stripped 0 bases from V and 0 bases from J, with 7 bases between. CDR3 bases: TGTGCCAGCAGCGTAGAGGGGTTCTCTGGGGCCAACGTCCTGACTTTC. It translates to CASSVEGFSGANVLTF.

The chain couples TRBV6-1 to TRBJ2-1, with a possible D match to TRBD1 (5 bases). CDR3 length: 14 amino acids. The germline V gene encodes CDR1 MNHNS and CDR2 SASEGT. Trimming removed 5 bases from V and 2 bases from J, with 10 bases in between. The CDR3 protein is CASSRGSPYNEQFF. DNA of the CDR3: TGTGCCAGCAGTAGGGGAAGCCCCTACAATGAGCAGTTCTTC.

The V gene is TRBV9, the J gene TRBJ2-5, with 9 bases identical to TRBD2. From germline, CDR1 is SGDLS and CDR2 YYNGEE. V dropped 0 bases and J dropped 5; count of bases not matched to a gene: 11. The CDR3 is 17 amino acids. The CDR3 reads CASSVGISGSAGETQYF. The CDR3 bases are TGTGCCAGCAGCGTAGGTATTAGCGGGAGTGCGGGGGAGACCCAGTACTTC.

The V call is TRBV2, the J call TRBJ2-1, with D maybe TRBD1 (5 bases). Germline lookup yields CDR1 SNHLY and CDR2 FYNNEI. The CDR3 has 13 amino acids. V was pared by 3 bases and J by 7 bases, with 10 bases between. The CDR3 loop is CASSDRQQNEQFF. The DNA of the CDR3 is TGTGCCAGCAGTGACAGACAGCAAAATGAGCAGTTCTTC.

This clonotype was counted between two and nine times. This sequence joins TRBV2 and TRBJ1-2, with 8 bases fitting TRBD1. The ends lost 6 bases at V and 4 bases at J; junction bases unmatched: 7. This CDR3 has 14 residues. Looked up from germline, CDR1 is SNHLY and CDR2 is FYNNEI. CDR3 loop: CASRPQGAVYGYTF. CDR3 nucleotide sequence: TGTGCCAGCAGGCCTCAGGGGGCGGTCTATGGCTACACCTTC.

The chain links TRBV20-1 to TRBJ2-7; 8 bases match TRBD1. Losses at the gene ends were 4 bases for V and 9 bases for J; bases not matched to a gene: 5. The CDR3 totals 11 residues. The germline gives CDR1 DFQATT, CDR2 SNEGSKA (reference sequence). The CDR3 DNA follows: TGCAGTGCTAAACAGGGGGGCGGGCAGTACTTC. As protein: CSAKQGGGQYF.

This clonotype was observed a few times. The chain joins TRBV20-1 to TRBJ1-5; 7 bases fit TRBD1. Germline trimming cut 6 bases from V and 5 bases from J; bases unmatched to any gene: 10. The CDR3 spans 14 residues. CDR1 DFQATT and CDR2 SNEGSKA come from the germline V gene (reference sequence). CDR3 region: CSARGLQGDQPQHF. CDR3 DNA sequence: TGCAGTGCCCGAGGGTTGCAGGGGGATCAGCCCCAGCATTTT.

The V call is TRBV6-7, the J call TRBJ2-3; 15 bases fit TRBD2. TRBV6-7 is flagged as an ORF with uncertain function. This CDR3 has 16 amino acids. V shed 11 bases and J 5 bases; nucleotides not matched to a gene: 11. The CDR3 nucleotides are TGTGCCGACGACGGACTAGCGGGAGGGCAGGGAGATACGCAGTATTTT. Translation: CADDGLAGGQGDTQYF.

This clonotype was observed a few times. The J gene is TRBJ2-5, the V gene TRBV29-1, with 10 positions matching TRBD2. With 4 bases clipped from V and 2 bases from J, the junction kept 7 bases outside the gene matches. The length of the CDR3 is 15 residues. Germline V lookup: CDR1 SQVTM, CDR2 ANQGSEA. The CDR3 DNA reads TGCAGCGTTGGGGCTAGCGGGAGTGGGCAAGAGACCCAGTACTTC. Amino acid sequence: CSVGASGSGQETQYF.

A few counts support this clonotype. V usage is TRBV2 and J usage is TRBJ2-3; 9 bases are a match to TRBD1. Germline CDR1 reads SNHLY; CDR2 reads FYNNEI. With 4 bases clipped from V and 2 bases from J, the junction kept 7 bases outside the gene matches. This CDR3 region has 16 residues. The CDR3 DNA follows: TGTGCCAGCAGTGTTTCACAGGGGGCTGACACAGATACGCAGTATTTT. Amino acid sequence: CASSVSQGADTDTQYF.

V gene TRBV7-2 combines with J gene TRBJ1-4; 7 bases line up with TRBD1. The CDR3 sequence is 15 residues long. Germline-derived CDR1 and CDR2 are SGHTA and FQGNSA. V lost 1 base, J lost 4 bases, and 3 bases stayed unmatched. CDR3 residues: CASSLVGQNNEKLFF. The CDR3, as DNA: TGTGCCAGCAGCTTAGTGGGACAGAATAATGAAAAACTGTTTTTT.

V usage is TRBV7-2 and J usage is TRBJ2-7; 8 nucleotides align to TRBD2. The CDR3 extends over 15 amino acids. The J segment lost 4 bases and the V segment lost 5 bases, leaving 10 bases of the junction unmatched. Germline V CDR1 and CDR2: SGHTA, FQGNSA. Written as DNA, the CDR3 is TGTGCCAGCAGCCACCGACGAGCGGGAGCTTACGAGCAGTACTTC. Protein product: CASSHRRAGAYEQYF.

V usage is TRBV18 and J usage is TRBJ2-7; D ambiguous. The DNA end favors TRBJ2-5, so the J call may be wrong. The CDR3 spans 13 residues. Germline V gives CDR1 KGHSH, CDR2 LQKENI. CDR3 in amino acids: CASSPPGGKTQYF. For the CDR3, the DNA is TGTGCCAGCTCACCACCGGGCGGAAAGACCCAGTACTTC.

A few counts support this clonotype. This chain connects TRBV9 to TRBJ2-5, with D possibly being TRBD2 (6 bases). The tail of the sequence fits TRBJ2-7 better, so the J call may be wrong. Germline V CDR1 and CDR2: SGDLS, YYNGEE. The CDR3 is 11 amino acids. The CDR3 DNA reads as TGTGCCAGCAGCGCGGGACTCGAGCAGTACTTC. This sequence encodes CASSAGLEQYF.

In DNA, the CDR3 is TGTGCCAGCGGAACAGTGCCCGGGGTAGGGGGACAAGAGACCCAGTACTTC. It specifies CASGTVPGVGGQETQYF. This rearrangement joins TRBV28 to TRBJ2-5; a possible D gene is TRBD1 (6 bases). Germline CDR1 reads MDHEN; CDR2 reads SYDVKM. Trimming shortened V by 8 bases and J by 2 bases, and 24 bases separated the two germline ends. The CDR3 loop spans 17 amino acids.

This chain joins TRBV14 and TRBJ2-6, with D maybe TRBD2 (7 bases). The length of the CDR3 is 16 residues. Trimming shortened V by 3 bases and J by 2 bases, and 11 bases separated the two germline ends. CDR1 SGHDN and CDR2 FVKESK come from the germline V gene. This CDR3 reads CASSHQGRAGANVLTF. The CDR3 region has the DNA TGTGCCAGCAGCCACCAGGGGAGGGCTGGGGCCAACGTCCTGACTTTC.

The CDR3 DNA sequence: TGCGCCAGCAGCTTGTATGGACAGGGGGCCTACGAGCAGTACTTC. This sequence encodes CASSLYGQGAYEQYF. The chain recombines TRBV5-1 with TRBJ2-7; 10 bases match TRBD1. The CDR3 loop spans 15 amino acids. With V trimmed by 1 base and J by 2 bases, 3 bases remained unmatched. Germline assignment: CDR1 SGHRS and CDR2 YFSETQ.

The rearrangement joins TRBV21-1 to TRBJ1-6; TRBD1, the table's D call, was not compared with the DNA. TRBV21-1 is deemed a pseudogene. This CDR3 is 14 amino acids long. CDR3 DNA: TGTGCCAGCACGACCACCCCGGGAGGTTCACCCCTCCACTTT. It translates to CASTTTPGGSPLHF.

This clonotype occurred a few times. The V and J genes are TRBV5-6 and TRBJ2-1; possibly TRBD2 for D (5 bases). This CDR3 is 13 amino acids long. The germline CDR1 and CDR2 sequences are SGHDT and YYEEEE. V lost 0 bases, J lost 10 bases, and 11 bases lay in between. CDR3 sequence: CASSLGTEDEQFF. The CDR3 DNA follows: TGTGCCAGCAGCTTGGGGACTGAAGACGAGCAGTTCTTC. Full variable domain (rest looked up from reference TRBV5-6 and TRBJ2-1): DAGVTQSPTHLIKTRGQQVTLRCSPKSGHDTVSWYQQALGQGPQFIFQYYEEEERQRGNFPDRFSGHQFPNYSSELNVNALLLGDSALYLCASSLGTEDEQFFGPGTRLTVL.

J is TRBJ2-7 and V is TRBV20-1; 7 nucleotides agree with TRBD2. The CDR3 has 14 residues. V gave up 2 bases and J gave up 5 bases; unmatched junction bases: 9. CDR1 is DFQATT and CDR2 is SNEGSKA in the germline V gene (reference sequence). The DNA for the CDR3 is TGCAGTGCTAGACGCGGGGGACTATCTCACGAGCAGTACTTC. It yields the protein CSARRGGLSHEQYF.